This T cell receptor beta chain was sequenced in a study of T cells in Graves' hyperthyroidism and ophthalmopathy. As for the study in general: Pretreatment peripheral blood was obtained at initial diagnosis.

General study points: Blood also showed most of the thyroid clonotypes that were expanded above 0.001. Stable hyperthyroidism was separated from ophthalmopathy by a model based on 13 V-J features.

Exclusion of patients followed from uncontrolled infection, other autoimmune disease, pregnancy or lactation. The CDR3 contains 15 residues. The germline V and J ends were trimmed by 2 bases and 6 bases, with 16 bases remaining between them. In germline, CDR1 is MDHEN, CDR2 SYDVKM. This clonotype appeared many times. No antigen is known for it. RNA transcripts provided the source from which TCR beta CDR3 regions were amplified. The HTBI primer set was used in a first-round RT-PCR of the TCR CDR3. A single record per CDR3 protein comes from TCRdb applying MiXCR to the multiplex PCR reads. Found here are 640,000 or so distinct CDR3 sequences, 14% to 15% of them singletons; the top ten hold roughly 4.5%.

The chain carries TRBV28 and TRBJ2-5; D is unclear. The receptor comes from a woman aged 40-49 years with Graves' ophthalmopathy. Sequenced: blood. CDR3 bases: TGTGCCAGCAGTTTAATGTCCTCAGAGGTACAGACCCAGTACTTC. Encoded protein: CASSLMSSEVQTQYF.